The rows below give T cell receptor beta chains drawn from one sample of a study of vaccination and CD4 T cells after COVID-19. No antigens are known for them. TCRdb called the PCR reads again in MiXCR, with one record for every CDR3 protein. The data hold over 2,000 distinct CDR3 sequences, with 34% observed a single time. The sequenced sample consisted of CD4+ T cells from blood, cultured in vitro. The receptors were sampled from a human donor who had recovered from COVID-19. The CDR3 runs from the conserved cysteine through the conserved F or W. The D gene is left open where the match is weak. Some rows have no size entry. The others give once, few or many, or a class for an expanded clone.

d_gene: .
abundance: few
j_gene: TRBJ1-3
v_gene: TRBV20-1
CDR3aa: CSAREFEGAGNTIYF
CDR3nt: TGCAGTGCTAGAGAATTCGAAGGGGCTGGAAACACCATATATTTT

d_gene: .
abundance: .
j_gene: TRBJ2-3
v_gene: TRBV20-1
CDR3aa: CSPQVTDTQYF
CDR3nt: TGCAGTCCGCAGGTCACAGATACGCAGTATTTT

d_gene: .
abundance: .
j_gene: TRBJ1-2
v_gene: TRBV19
CDR3aa: CASSIGFGSYGYTF
CDR3nt: TGTGCCAGTAGTATAGGGTTCGGGAGCTATGGCTACACCTTC

d_gene: TRBD1
abundance: few
j_gene: TRBJ1-2
v_gene: TRBV6-1
CDR3aa: CASSEILTGGYGYTF
CDR3nt: TGTGCCAGCAGTGAAATCCTGACAGGGGGGTATGGCTACACCTTC

d_gene: TRBD1
abundance: once
j_gene: TRBJ2-7
v_gene: TRBV6-2/TRBV6-3
CDR3aa: CASRSTGDYEQYF
CDR3nt: TGTGCCAGCAGATCGACAGGGGACTACGAGCAGTACTTC

d_gene: .
abundance: .
j_gene: TRBJ2-5
v_gene: TRBV5-4
CDR3aa: CASSLASYQETQYF
CDR3nt: TGTGCCAGCAGCTTGGCGTCCTACCAAGAGACCCAGTACTTC

d_gene: TRBD1
abundance: .
j_gene: TRBJ1-4
v_gene: TRBV27
CDR3aa: CASSSGTGREKLFF
CDR3nt: TGTGCCAGCAGTTCCGGGACAGGGCGAGAAAAACTGTTTTTT

d_gene: TRBD1
abundance: .
j_gene: TRBJ1-1
v_gene: TRBV6-1
CDR3aa: CASSGQGATEAFF
CDR3nt: TGTGCCAGCAGTGGGCAGGGGGCTACTGAAGCTTTCTTT

d_gene: .
abundance: .
j_gene: TRBJ2-3
v_gene: TRBV2
CDR3aa: CASSEFSDTQYF
CDR3nt: TGTGCCAGCAGCGAATTTTCAGATACGCAGTATTTT

d_gene: TRBD1
abundance: .
j_gene: TRBJ1-6
v_gene: TRBV20-1
CDR3aa: CSARTGGLSSDSPLHF
CDR3nt: TGCAGTGCGCGGACAGGGGGCTTAAGTTCAGATTCACCCCTCCACTTT

d_gene: .
abundance: few
j_gene: TRBJ1-1
v_gene: TRBV27
CDR3aa: CASSPGTTRGRTEAFF
CDR3nt: TGTGCCAGCAGTCCCGGGACAACCCGGGGGAGGACTGAAGCTTTCTTT

d_gene: .
abundance: .
j_gene: TRBJ1-2
v_gene: TRBV7-2
CDR3aa: CASSPGAKDGYTF
CDR3nt: TGTGCCAGCAGCCCCGGGGCTAAGGATGGCTACACCTTC

d_gene: .
abundance: .
j_gene: TRBJ2-1
v_gene: TRBV20-1
CDR3aa: CSASLSAGYNEQFF
CDR3nt: TGCAGTGCTAGTTTGTCTGCTGGGTACAATGAGCAGTTCTTC

d_gene: TRBD1
abundance: few
j_gene: TRBJ1-5
v_gene: TRBV2
CDR3aa: CASTAGGQGIQPQHF
CDR3nt: TGTGCCAGCACCGCAGGGGGACAGGGAATTCAGCCCCAGCATTTT

d_gene: .
abundance: few
j_gene: TRBJ1-5
v_gene: TRBV5-5
CDR3aa: CASSLEAGINQPQHF
CDR3nt: TGTGCCAGCAGCTTGGAGGCAGGGATCAATCAGCCCCAGCATTTT

d_gene: .
abundance: medium-sized
j_gene: TRBJ1-2
v_gene: TRBV10-3
CDR3aa: CAISEYPRQHGYTF
CDR3nt: TGTGCCATCAGTGAGTATCCCCGGCAACATGGCTACACCTTC

d_gene: .
abundance: .
j_gene: TRBJ1-2
v_gene: TRBV7-9
CDR3aa: CASSFGDGLYGYTF
CDR3nt: TGTGCCAGCAGCTTCGGGGACGGATTATATGGCTACACCTTC

d_gene: .
abundance: once
j_gene: TRBJ2-2
v_gene: TRBV5-4
CDR3aa: CASSLVKGGELFF
CDR3nt: TGTGCCAGCAGCTTGGTGAAGGGCGGGGAGCTGTTTTTT

d_gene: .
abundance: .
j_gene: TRBJ2-1
v_gene: TRBV6-5
CDR3aa: CTSSYSGGGAYNEQFF
CDR3nt: TGTACCAGCAGTTACTCGGGTGGGGGGGCGTACAATGAGCAGTTCTTC

d_gene: .
abundance: few
j_gene: TRBJ2-5
v_gene: TRBV11-2
CDR3aa: CASSFGGRLQETQYF
CDR3nt: TGTGCCAGCAGCTTTGGGGGGAGGCTCCAAGAGACCCAGTACTTC

d_gene: TRBD1
abundance: .
j_gene: TRBJ1-1
v_gene: TRBV12-5
CDR3aa: CASGPGGGYTEAFF
CDR3nt: TGTGCTAGTGGTCCAGGGGGCGGGTACACTGAAGCTTTCTTT

d_gene: .
abundance: .
j_gene: TRBJ1-1
v_gene: TRBV29-1
CDR3aa: CSVERPLNTEAFF
CDR3nt: TGCAGCGTTGAACGCCCTCTGAACACTGAAGCTTTCTTT

d_gene: TRBD1
abundance: .
j_gene: TRBJ1-2
v_gene: TRBV5-1
CDR3aa: CASSLTGGVEGYTF
CDR3nt: TGCGCCAGCAGCTTGACAGGGGGTGTTGAGGGCTACACCTTC

d_gene: .
abundance: few
j_gene: TRBJ2-7
v_gene: TRBV7-9
CDR3aa: CASSFSGFEQYF
CDR3nt: TGTGCCAGCAGCTTTTCAGGATTCGAGCAGTACTTC

d_gene: .
abundance: large
j_gene: TRBJ1-2
v_gene: TRBV5-4
CDR3aa: CASSGRGGAEYGYTF
CDR3nt: TGTGCCAGCAGCGGCCGTGGGGGGGCCGAATATGGCTACACCTTC

d_gene: .
abundance: .
j_gene: TRBJ2-3
v_gene: TRBV9
CDR3aa: CASSSRISLGQDTQYF
CDR3nt: TGTGCCAGCAGCTCTCGGATTAGTCTGGGTCAGGATACGCAGTATTTT

d_gene: .
abundance: .
j_gene: TRBJ1-2
v_gene: TRBV20-1
CDR3aa: CSAGTAASSGYTF
CDR3nt: TGCAGTGCTGGAACTGCAGCGTCAAGCGGCTACACCTTC

d_gene: .
abundance: once
j_gene: TRBJ2-6
v_gene: TRBV7-3
CDR3aa: CASSSGGVGANVLTF
CDR3nt: TGTGCCAGCAGCTCCGGAGGGGTCGGGGCCAACGTCCTGACTTTC

d_gene: .
abundance: few
j_gene: TRBJ1-3
v_gene: TRBV20-1
CDR3aa: CSATVWGNTIYF
CDR3nt: TGCAGTGCCACCGTTTGGGGAAACACCATATATTTT

d_gene: .
abundance: once
j_gene: TRBJ1-3
v_gene: TRBV7-9
CDR3aa: CASSLTGARAGNTIYF
CDR3nt: TGTGCCAGCAGCTTGACGGGGGCAAGGGCTGGAAACACCATATATTTT

d_gene: .
abundance: few
j_gene: TRBJ2-7
v_gene: TRBV12-3/TRBV12-4
CDR3aa: CASSGAYTKQYF
CDR3nt: TGTGCCAGCAGCGGGGCCTATACAAAGCAGTACTTC

d_gene: TRBD2
abundance: .
j_gene: TRBJ2-5
v_gene: TRBV18
CDR3aa: CASSPGTSIETQYF
CDR3nt: TGTGCCAGCTCACCCGGGACTAGCATTGAGACCCAGTACTTC

d_gene: .
abundance: .
j_gene: TRBJ2-5
v_gene: TRBV6-1
CDR3aa: CATLRQGWETQYF
CDR3nt: TGTGCCACCCTTAGACAAGGTTGGGAGACCCAGTACTTC

d_gene: .
abundance: .
j_gene: TRBJ1-4
v_gene: TRBV27
CDR3aa: CASSLSFGLEKLFF
CDR3nt: TGTGCCAGCAGTTTATCGTTCGGGCTGGAAAAACTGTTTTTT

d_gene: .
abundance: .
j_gene: TRBJ2-7
v_gene: TRBV30
CDR3aa: CAWSGDIPYEQYF
CDR3nt: TGTGCCTGGAGTGGGGACATTCCCTACGAGCAGTACTTC

d_gene: .
abundance: .
j_gene: TRBJ1-2
v_gene: TRBV27
CDR3aa: CASSPLKGGYTF
CDR3nt: TGTGCCAGCAGTCCTCTAAAGGGCGGCTACACCTTC

d_gene: TRBD1
abundance: .
j_gene: TRBJ1-3
v_gene: TRBV6-1
CDR3aa: CASSITGGVGSGNTIYF
CDR3nt: TGTGCCAGCAGCATAACAGGGGGCGTAGGATCTGGAAACACCATATATTTT

d_gene: .
abundance: .
j_gene: TRBJ1-4
v_gene: TRBV7-8
CDR3aa: CASSLAGRGEKLFF
CDR3nt: TGTGCCAGCAGCTTAGCAGGGCGGGGCGAAAAACTGTTTTTT

d_gene: .
abundance: .
j_gene: TRBJ2-3
v_gene: TRBV7-2
CDR3aa: CASSNWAGSSTDTQYF
CDR3nt: TGTGCCAGCAGTAACTGGGCAGGGTCTAGCACAGATACGCAGTATTTT

d_gene: TRBD1
abundance: .
j_gene: TRBJ1-5
v_gene: TRBV9
CDR3aa: CASSPGDRSSNQPQHF
CDR3nt: TGTGCCAGCAGCCCAGGGGACAGGAGTAGCAATCAGCCCCAGCATTTT

d_gene: TRBD1
abundance: .
j_gene: TRBJ1-1
v_gene: TRBV7-8
CDR3aa: CTSSLGGQFEAFF
CDR3nt: TGTACCAGCAGCTTAGGGGGCCAGTTTGAAGCTTTCTTT

d_gene: TRBD1
abundance: .
j_gene: TRBJ1-2
v_gene: TRBV6-1
CDR3aa: CASSRTGHDGYTF
CDR3nt: TGTGCCAGCAGTCGGACAGGGCATGATGGCTACACCTTC

d_gene: TRBD1
abundance: .
j_gene: TRBJ1-1
v_gene: TRBV5-1
CDR3aa: CASSSGQGTAFF
CDR3nt: TGCGCCAGCAGCTCCGGACAGGGGACGGCTTTCTTT

d_gene: .
abundance: once
j_gene: TRBJ2-2
v_gene: TRBV20-1
CDR3aa: CSARLRGGELFF
CDR3nt: TGCAGTGCTAGACTCAGAGGAGGGGAGCTGTTTTTT

d_gene: .
abundance: few
j_gene: TRBJ2-2
v_gene: TRBV6-4
CDR3aa: CASSGTPGTGELFF
CDR3nt: TGTGCCAGCAGCGGGACACCGGGGACCGGGGAGCTGTTTTTT

d_gene: .
abundance: .
j_gene: TRBJ1-1
v_gene: TRBV30
CDR3aa: CAWSRDGGGTEAFF
CDR3nt: TGTGCCTGGAGCCGGGACGGGGGTGGCACTGAAGCTTTCTTT

d_gene: .
abundance: few
j_gene: TRBJ2-5
v_gene: TRBV5-1
CDR3aa: CASSLVRGETQYF
CDR3nt: TGCGCCAGCAGCTTGGTACGGGGAGAGACCCAGTACTTC

d_gene: .
abundance: few
j_gene: TRBJ1-5
v_gene: TRBV27
CDR3aa: CAVGRASNQPQHF
CDR3nt: TGTGCCGTGGGGAGGGCAAGCAATCAGCCCCAGCATTTT

d_gene: .
abundance: few
j_gene: TRBJ1-1
v_gene: TRBV6-1
CDR3aa: CASSELGILAFF
CDR3nt: TGTGCCAGCAGTGAGCTGGGGATACTGGCTTTCTTT

d_gene: TRBD1
abundance: .
j_gene: TRBJ2-5
v_gene: TRBV23-1
CDR3aa: CASSQTPDRFETQYF
CDR3nt: TGCGCCAGCAGTCAAACCCCGGACAGGTTCGAGACCCAGTACTTC

d_gene: TRBD1
abundance: .
j_gene: TRBJ2-7
v_gene: TRBV20-1
CDR3aa: CSASRDRLSYEQYF
CDR3nt: TGCAGTGCTAGCCGGGACAGGCTCTCCTACGAGCAGTACTTC

d_gene: TRBD2
abundance: .
j_gene: TRBJ2-7
v_gene: TRBV20-1
CDR3aa: CSAERGNEQYF
CDR3nt: TGCAGTGCCGAGCGGGGGAATGAGCAGTACTTC

d_gene: TRBD1
abundance: few
j_gene: TRBJ2-1
v_gene: TRBV10-3
CDR3aa: CAISATGDEQFF
CDR3nt: TGTGCCATCAGTGCGACAGGGGATGAGCAGTTCTTC

d_gene: .
abundance: .
j_gene: TRBJ1-2
v_gene: TRBV10-3
CDR3aa: CAISVGVLYGYTF
CDR3nt: TGTGCCATCAGTGTAGGGGTACTCTATGGCTACACCTTC

d_gene: TRBD1
abundance: medium-sized
j_gene: TRBJ1-2
v_gene: TRBV12-3/TRBV12-4
CDR3aa: CASSPLLTGIYGYTF
CDR3nt: TGTGCCAGCAGTCCCCTATTGACAGGGATCTATGGCTACACCTTC

d_gene: .
abundance: few
j_gene: TRBJ1-1
v_gene: TRBV20-1
CDR3aa: CSARRGPPEAFF
CDR3nt: TGCAGTGCTAGGAGGGGACCGCCTGAAGCTTTCTTT